This T cell receptor beta chain was found in a study of CD8+ T cells in alopecia areata. Collected material from alopecia areata patients comprised lesional scalp punch biopsies and peripheral blood. Investigators isolated RNA and reverse transcribed it into cDNA to act as the sequencing template. Here immunoSEQ multiplex PCR was the method, and the copy in TCRdb shows in-frame clones only, minus some. The table records about 180,000 clones, almost 65% of them present only once. The sample here was CD4+ T cells sorted from blood, taken at week 0. The receptor was isolated from a human donor with alopecia areata.

The CDR3 here is CASSLALRDTEAFF. The CDR3 DNA follows: TGTGCCAGCAGCTTGGCGTTGAGGGACACTGAAGCTTTCTTT. V gene TRBV7-2 combines with J gene TRBJ1-1; unclear D gene. This CDR3 is built from 14 residues. V gave up 3 bases and J gave up 3 bases, with 11 bases separating them. Per germline, CDR1 SGHTA and CDR2 FQGNSA.